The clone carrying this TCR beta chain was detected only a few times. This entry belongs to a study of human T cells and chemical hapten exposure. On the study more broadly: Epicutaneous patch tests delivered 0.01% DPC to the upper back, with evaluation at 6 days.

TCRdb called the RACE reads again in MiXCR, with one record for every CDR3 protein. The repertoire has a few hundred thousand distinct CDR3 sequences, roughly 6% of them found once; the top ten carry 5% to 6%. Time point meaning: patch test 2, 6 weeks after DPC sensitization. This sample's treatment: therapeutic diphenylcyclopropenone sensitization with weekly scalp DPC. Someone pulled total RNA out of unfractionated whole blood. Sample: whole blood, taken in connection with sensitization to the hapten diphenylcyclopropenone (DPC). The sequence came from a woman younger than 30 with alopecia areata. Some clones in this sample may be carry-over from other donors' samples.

The CDR3 bases are TGTGCCAGCAGCTCGACTAGCGGGGGCCCCCACGAGCAGTACTTC. As protein: CASSSTSGGPHEQYF. V is TRBV7-9 and J is TRBJ2-7, with TRBD2 matching 12 bases. The CDR3 covers 15 residues. V trimming: 4 bases; J trimming: 5 bases; junction bases outside the gene matches: 6. Per the germline V gene, CDR1 is SEHNR and CDR2 is FQNEAQ (reference sequence).